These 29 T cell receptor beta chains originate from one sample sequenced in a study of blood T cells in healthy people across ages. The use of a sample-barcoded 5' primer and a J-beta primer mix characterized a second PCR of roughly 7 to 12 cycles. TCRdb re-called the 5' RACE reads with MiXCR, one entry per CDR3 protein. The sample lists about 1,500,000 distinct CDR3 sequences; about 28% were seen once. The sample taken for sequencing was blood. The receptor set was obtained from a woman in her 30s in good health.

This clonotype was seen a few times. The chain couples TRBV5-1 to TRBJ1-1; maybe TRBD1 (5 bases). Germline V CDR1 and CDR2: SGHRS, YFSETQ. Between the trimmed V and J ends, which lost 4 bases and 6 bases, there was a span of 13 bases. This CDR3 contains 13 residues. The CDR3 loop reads CASSTGTAPEAFF. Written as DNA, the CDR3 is TGCGCCAGCAGCACCGGGACGGCCCCTGAAGCTTTCTTT.

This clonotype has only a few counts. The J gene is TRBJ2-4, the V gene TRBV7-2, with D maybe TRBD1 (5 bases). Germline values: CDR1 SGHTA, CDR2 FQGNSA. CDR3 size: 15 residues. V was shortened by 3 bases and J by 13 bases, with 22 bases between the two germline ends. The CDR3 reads CASSFSRVKSYGQYF. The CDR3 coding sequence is TGTGCCAGCAGCTTCAGCAGGGTTAAGTCCTACGGGCAGTACTTC.

The CDR3 reads CASRWGRLNSPLHF. The CDR3 region has the DNA TGTGCCAGCAGGTGGGGCCGACTGAATTCACCCCTCCACTTT. The chain carries TRBV2 and TRBJ1-6; possible D gene TRBD1, 5 bases. V lost 6 bases to trimming and J lost 7 bases, with 13 bases between them. Germline loops: CDR1 SNHLY, CDR2 FYNNEI. This CDR3 region has 14 residues. The full variable domain, completed using reference TRBV2 and TRBJ1-6, is EPEVTQTPSHQVTQMGQEVILRCVPISNHLYFYWYRQILGQKVEFLVSFYNNEISEKSEIFDDQFSVERPDGSNFTLKIRSTKLEDSAMYFCASRWGRLNSPLHFGNGTRLTVT.

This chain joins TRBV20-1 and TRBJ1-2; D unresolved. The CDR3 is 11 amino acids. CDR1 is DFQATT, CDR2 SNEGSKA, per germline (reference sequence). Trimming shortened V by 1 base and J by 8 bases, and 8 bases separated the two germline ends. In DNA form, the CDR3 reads TGCAGTGCTAGAGTGGTACGAGGCTACACCTTC. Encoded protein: CSARVVRGYTF.

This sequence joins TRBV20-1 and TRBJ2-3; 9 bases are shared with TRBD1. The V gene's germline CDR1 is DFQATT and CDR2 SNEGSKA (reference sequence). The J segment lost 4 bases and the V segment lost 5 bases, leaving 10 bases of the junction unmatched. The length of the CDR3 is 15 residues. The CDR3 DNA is TGCAGTGCTGAGCCGGGACAGGGCCTCCCAGATACGCAGTATTTT. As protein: CSAEPGQGLPDTQYF.

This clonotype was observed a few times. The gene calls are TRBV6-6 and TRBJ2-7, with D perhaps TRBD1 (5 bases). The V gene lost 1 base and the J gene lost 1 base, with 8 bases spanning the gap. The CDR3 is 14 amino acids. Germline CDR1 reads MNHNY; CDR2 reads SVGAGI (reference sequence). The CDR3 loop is CASSYWGYSYEQYF. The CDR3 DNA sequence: TGTGCCAGCAGTTACTGGGGCTATTCCTACGAGCAGTACTTC.

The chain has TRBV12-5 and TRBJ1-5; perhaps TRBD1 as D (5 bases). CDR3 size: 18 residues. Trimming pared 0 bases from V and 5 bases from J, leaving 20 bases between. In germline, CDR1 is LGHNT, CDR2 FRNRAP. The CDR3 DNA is TGTGCTAGTGGTTTGGTACGGCAAGCCACTTCACAGGATCAGCCCCAGCATTTT. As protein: CASGLVRQATSQDQPQHF.

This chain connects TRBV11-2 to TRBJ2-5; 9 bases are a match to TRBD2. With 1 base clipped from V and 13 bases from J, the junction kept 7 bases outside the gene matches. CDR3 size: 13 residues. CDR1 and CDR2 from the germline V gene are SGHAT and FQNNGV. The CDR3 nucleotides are TGTGCCAGCAGCTTAGGGACTAGCGCCGGCCGGTACTTC. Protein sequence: CASSLGTSAGRYF.

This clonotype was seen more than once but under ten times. CDR3: CASSPRLAGTYGYTF. The CDR3 coding sequence is TGTGCCAGCAGTCCACGTCTGGCAGGGACCTATGGCTACACCTTC. The chain recombines TRBV6-2 or TRBV6-3 with TRBJ1-2; weak D call: TRBD1 (5 bases). CDR1 and CDR2 from the germline V gene are MNHEY and SVGEGT. The germline V and J ends were trimmed by 5 bases and 4 bases, with 17 bases remaining between them. The CDR3 sequence is 15 residues long.

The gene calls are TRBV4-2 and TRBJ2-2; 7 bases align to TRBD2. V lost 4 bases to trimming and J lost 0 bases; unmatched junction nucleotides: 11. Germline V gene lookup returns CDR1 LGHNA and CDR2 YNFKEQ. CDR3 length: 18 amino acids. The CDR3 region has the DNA TGTGCCAGCAGCCCCATAGGGGCTAGCGGTACGAACACCGGGGAGCTGTTTTTT. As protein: CASSPIGASGTNTGELFF.

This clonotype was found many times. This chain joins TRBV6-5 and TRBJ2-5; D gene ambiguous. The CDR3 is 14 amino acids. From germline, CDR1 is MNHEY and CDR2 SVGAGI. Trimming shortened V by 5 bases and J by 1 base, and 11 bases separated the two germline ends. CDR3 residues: CASSRLVGQETQYF. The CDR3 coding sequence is TGTGCCAGCAGTCGCCTAGTAGGCCAAGAGACCCAGTACTTC.

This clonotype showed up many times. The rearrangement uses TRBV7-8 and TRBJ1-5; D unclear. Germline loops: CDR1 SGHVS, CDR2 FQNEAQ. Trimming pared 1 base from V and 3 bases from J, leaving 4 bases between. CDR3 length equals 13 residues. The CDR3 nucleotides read TGTGCCAGCAGCTTAGGAAACAATCAGCCCCAGCATTTT. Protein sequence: CASSLGNNQPQHF.

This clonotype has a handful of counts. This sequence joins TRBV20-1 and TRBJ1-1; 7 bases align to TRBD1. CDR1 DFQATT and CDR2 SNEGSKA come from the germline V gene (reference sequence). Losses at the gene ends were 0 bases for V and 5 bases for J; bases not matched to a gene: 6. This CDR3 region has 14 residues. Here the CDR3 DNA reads TGCAGTGCTAGAGAAAGGACAGGATTTACTGAAGCTTTCTTT. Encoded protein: CSARERTGFTEAFF.

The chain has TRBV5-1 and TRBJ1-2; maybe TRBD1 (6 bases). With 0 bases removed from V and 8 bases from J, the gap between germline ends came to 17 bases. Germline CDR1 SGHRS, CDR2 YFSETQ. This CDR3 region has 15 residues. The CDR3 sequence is CASSLDRADLGGYTF. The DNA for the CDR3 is TGCGCCAGCAGCTTGGACAGGGCTGACCTGGGGGGCTACACCTTC.

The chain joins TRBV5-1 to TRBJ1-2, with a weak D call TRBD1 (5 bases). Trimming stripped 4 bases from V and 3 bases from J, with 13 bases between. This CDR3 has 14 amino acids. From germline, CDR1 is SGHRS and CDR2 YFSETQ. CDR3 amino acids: CASSPTQGDYGYTF. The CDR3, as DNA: TGCGCCAGCAGCCCTACTCAGGGTGACTATGGCTACACCTTC. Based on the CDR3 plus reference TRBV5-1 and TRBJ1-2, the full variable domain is KAGVTQTPRYLIKTRGQQVTLSCSPISGHRSVSWYQQTPGQGLQFLFEYFSETQRNKGNFPGRFSGRQFSNSRSEMNVSTLELGDSALYLCASSPTQGDYGYTFGSGTRLTVV.

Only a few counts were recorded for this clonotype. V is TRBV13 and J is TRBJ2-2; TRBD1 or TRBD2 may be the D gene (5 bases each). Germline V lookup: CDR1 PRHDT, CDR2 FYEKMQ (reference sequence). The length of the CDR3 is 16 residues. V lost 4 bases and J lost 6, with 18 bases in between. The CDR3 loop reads CASSSRKSGRAGELFF. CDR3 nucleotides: TGTGCCAGCAGCTCCCGTAAATCGGGGCGAGCCGGGGAGCTGTTTTTT.

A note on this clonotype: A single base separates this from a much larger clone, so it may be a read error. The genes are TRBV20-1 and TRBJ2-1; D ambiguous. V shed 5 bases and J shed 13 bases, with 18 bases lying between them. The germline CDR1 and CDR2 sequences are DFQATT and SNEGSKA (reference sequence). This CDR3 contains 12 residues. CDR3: CSARRSQETQFF. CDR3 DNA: TGCAGTGCTCGGCGGTCCCAGGAGACCCAGTTCTTC.

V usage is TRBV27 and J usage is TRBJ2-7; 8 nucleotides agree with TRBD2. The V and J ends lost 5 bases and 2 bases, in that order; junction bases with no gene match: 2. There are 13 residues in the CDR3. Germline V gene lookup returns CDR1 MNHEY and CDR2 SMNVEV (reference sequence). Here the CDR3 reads CASSIAGTYEQYF. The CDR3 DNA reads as TGTGCCAGCAGTATAGCGGGAACCTACGAGCAGTACTTC.

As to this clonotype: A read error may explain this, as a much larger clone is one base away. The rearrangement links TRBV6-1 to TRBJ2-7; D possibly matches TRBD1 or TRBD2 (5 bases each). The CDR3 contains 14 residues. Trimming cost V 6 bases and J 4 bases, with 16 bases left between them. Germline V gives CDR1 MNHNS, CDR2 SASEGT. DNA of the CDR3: TGTGCCAGCAGGGGAAGGGACGGAGATTACGAGCAGTACTTC. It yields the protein CASRGRDGDYEQYF.

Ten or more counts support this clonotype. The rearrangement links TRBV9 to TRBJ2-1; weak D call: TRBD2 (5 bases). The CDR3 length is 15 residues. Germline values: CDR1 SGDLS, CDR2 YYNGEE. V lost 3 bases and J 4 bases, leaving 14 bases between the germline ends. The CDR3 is CASSGGSPDYNEQFF. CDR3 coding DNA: TGTGCCAGCAGCGGCGGGTCCCCGGATTACAATGAGCAGTTCTTC.

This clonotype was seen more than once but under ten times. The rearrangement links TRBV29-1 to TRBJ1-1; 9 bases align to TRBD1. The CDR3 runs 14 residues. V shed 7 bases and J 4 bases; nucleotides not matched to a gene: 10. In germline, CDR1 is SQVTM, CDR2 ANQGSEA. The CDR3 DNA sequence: TGCAGCGCCCTCGGACAGGGGAGGAGCACTGAAGCTTTCTTT. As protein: CSALGQGRSTEAFF.

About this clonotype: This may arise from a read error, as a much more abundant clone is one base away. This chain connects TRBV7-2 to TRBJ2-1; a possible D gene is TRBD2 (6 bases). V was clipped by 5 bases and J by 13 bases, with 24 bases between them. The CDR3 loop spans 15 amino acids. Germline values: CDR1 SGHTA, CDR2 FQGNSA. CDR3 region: CASSPNAGYGETQFF. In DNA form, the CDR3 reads TGTGCCAGCAGCCCAAATGCGGGATACGGAGAGACCCAGTTCTTC.

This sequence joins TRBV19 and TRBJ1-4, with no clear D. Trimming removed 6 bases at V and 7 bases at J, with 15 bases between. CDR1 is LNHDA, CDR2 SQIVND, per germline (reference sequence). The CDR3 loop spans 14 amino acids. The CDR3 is CASSGNINGEKLFF. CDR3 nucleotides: TGTGCCAGTAGCGGGAACATCAACGGTGAAAAACTGTTTTTT.

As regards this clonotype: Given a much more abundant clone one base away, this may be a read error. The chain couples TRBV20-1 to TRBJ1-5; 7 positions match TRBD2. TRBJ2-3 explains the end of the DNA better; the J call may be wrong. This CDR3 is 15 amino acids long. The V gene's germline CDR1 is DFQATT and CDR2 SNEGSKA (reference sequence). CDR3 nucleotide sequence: TGCAATGCTAGATCTACTAGCGAGCCCTCCCGTACGCAGTATTTT. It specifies CNARSTSEPSRTQYF.

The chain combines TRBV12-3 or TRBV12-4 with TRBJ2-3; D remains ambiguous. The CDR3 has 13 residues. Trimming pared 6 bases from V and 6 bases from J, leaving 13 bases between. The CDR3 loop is CASRPGLPDTQYF. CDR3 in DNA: TGTGCCAGCAGACCCGGGCTTCCGGATACGCAGTATTTT.

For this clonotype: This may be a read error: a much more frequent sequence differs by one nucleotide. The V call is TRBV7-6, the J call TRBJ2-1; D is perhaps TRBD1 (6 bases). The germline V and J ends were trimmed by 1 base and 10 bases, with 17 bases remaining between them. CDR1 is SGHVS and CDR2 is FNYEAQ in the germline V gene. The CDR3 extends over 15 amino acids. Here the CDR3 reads CASSLDDGQSYEQFF. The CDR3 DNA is TGTGCCAGCAGCTTAGATGACGGACAGTCCTACGAGCAGTTCTTC.

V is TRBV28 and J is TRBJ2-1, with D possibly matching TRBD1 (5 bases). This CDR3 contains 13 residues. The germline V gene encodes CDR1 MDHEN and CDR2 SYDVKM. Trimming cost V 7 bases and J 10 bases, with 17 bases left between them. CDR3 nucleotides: TGTGCCAGCACCAATCTCAGGGTAGAAGAGCAGTTCTTC. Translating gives CASTNLRVEEQFF. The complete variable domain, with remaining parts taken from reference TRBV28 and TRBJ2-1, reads DVKVTQSSRYLVKRTGEKVFLECVQDMDHENMFWYRQDPGLGLRLIYFSYDVKMKEKGDIPEGYSVSREKKERFSLILESASTNQTSMYLCASTNLRVEEQFFGPGTRLTVL.

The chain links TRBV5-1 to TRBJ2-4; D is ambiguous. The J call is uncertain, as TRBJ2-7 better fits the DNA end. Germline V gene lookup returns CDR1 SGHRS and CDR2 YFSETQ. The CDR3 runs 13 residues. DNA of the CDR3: TGCGCCAGCAGCTTGGAAGGGTACTGCGAGCAGTACTTC. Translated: CASSLEGYCEQYF.

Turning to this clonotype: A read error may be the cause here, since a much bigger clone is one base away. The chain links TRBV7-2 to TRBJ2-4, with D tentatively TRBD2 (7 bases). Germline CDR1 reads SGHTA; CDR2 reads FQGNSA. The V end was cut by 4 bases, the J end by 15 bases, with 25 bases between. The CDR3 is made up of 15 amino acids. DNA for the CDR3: TGTGCCAGCAGCTCTAAGGGGGGGACCTCCTACGAGCGGTACTTC. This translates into CASSSKGGTSYERYF.